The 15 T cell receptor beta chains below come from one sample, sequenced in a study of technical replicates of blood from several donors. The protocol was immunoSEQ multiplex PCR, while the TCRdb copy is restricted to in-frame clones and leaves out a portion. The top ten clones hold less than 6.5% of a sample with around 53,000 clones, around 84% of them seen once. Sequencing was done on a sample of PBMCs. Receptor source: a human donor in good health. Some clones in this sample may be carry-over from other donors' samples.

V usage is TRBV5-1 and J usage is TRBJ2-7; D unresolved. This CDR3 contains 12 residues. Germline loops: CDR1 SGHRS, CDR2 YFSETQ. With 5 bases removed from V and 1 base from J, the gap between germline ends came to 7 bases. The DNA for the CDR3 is TGCGCCAGCAGTTACGGTTCCTACGAGCAGTACTTC. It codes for CASSYGSYEQYF.

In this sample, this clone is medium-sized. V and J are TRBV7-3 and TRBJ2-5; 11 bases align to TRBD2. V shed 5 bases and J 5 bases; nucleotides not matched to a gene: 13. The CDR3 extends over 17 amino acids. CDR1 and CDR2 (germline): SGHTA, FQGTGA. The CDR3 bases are TGTGCCAGCAGCCCGCGGGTAGCGGGAGGGGTTAGGGAGACCCAGTACTTC. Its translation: CASSPRVAGGVRETQYF. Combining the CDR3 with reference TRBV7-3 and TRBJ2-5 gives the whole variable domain GAGVSQTPSNKVTEKGKYVELRCDPISGHTALYWYRQSLGQGPEFLIYFQGTGAADDSGLPNDRFFAVRPEGSVSTLKIQRTERGDSAVYLCASSPRVAGGVRETQYFGPGTRLLVL.

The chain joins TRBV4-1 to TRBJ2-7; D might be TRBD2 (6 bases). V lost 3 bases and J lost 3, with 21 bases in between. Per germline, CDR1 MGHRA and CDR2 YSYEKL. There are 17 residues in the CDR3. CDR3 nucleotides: TGCGCCAGCAGCCAGGGACTTTTCGCGCTGGGGTTCTACGAGCAGTACTTC. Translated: CASSQGLFALGFYEQYF.

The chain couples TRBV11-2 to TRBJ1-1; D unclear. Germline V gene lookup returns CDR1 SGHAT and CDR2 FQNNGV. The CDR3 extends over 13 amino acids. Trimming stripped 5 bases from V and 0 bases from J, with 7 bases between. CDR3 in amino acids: CASSITVNTEAFF. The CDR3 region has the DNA TGTGCCAGCAGCATCACAGTGAACACTGAAGCTTTCTTT.

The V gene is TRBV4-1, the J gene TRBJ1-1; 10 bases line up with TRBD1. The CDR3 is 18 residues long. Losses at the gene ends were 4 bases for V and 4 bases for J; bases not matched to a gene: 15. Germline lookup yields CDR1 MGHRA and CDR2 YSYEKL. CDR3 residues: CASSLETGGFLGRTEAFF. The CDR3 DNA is TGCGCCAGCAGCCTAGAGACAGGGGGCTTCCTAGGGCGCACTGAAGCTTTCTTT.

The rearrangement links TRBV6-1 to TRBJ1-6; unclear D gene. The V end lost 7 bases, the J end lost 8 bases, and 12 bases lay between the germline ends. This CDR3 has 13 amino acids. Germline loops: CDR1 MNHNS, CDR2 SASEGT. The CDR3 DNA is TGTGCCAGCAACCCCATGGGCGATTCACCCCTCCACTTT. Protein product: CASNPMGDSPLHF.

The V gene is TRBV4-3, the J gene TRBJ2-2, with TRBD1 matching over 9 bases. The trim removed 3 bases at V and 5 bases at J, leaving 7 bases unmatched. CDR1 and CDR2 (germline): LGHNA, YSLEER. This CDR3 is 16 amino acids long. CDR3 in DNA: TGCGCCAGCAGCCAGAAAACAGGGGGCGGAACCGGGGAGCTGTTTTTT. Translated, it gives CASSQKTGGGTGELFF.

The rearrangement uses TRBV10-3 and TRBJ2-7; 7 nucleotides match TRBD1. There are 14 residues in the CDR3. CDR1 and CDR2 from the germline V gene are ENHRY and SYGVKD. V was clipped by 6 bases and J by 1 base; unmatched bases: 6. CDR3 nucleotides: TGTGCCATCAGCCCGGGACAGAGTTCCTACGAGCAGTACTTC. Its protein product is CAISPGQSSYEQYF.

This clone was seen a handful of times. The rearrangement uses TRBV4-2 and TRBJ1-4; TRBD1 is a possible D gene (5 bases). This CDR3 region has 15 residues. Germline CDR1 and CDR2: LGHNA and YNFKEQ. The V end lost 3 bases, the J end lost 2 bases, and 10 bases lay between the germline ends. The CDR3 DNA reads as TGTGCCAGCAGCCAGGGGGGAGCGACTAATGAAAAACTGTTTTTT. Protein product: CASSQGGATNEKLFF.

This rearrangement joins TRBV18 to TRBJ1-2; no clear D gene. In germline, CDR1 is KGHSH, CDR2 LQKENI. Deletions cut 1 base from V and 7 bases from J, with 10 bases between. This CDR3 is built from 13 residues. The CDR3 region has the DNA TGTGCCAGCTCACCACGGAGATCGGGTGGCTACACCTTC. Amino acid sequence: CASSPRRSGGYTF.

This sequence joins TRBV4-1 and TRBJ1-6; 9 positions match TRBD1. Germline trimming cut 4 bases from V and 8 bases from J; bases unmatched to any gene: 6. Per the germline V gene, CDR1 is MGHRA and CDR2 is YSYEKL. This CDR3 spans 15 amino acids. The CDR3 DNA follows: TGCGCCAGCAGCCTCTGGGACAGGGAAGATTCACCCCTCCACTTT. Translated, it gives CASSLWDREDSPLHF.

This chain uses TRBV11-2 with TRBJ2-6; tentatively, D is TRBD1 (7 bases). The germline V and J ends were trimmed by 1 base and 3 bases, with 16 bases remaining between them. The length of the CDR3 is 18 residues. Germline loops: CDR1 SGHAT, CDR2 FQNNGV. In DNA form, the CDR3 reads TGTGCCAGCAGCTTAGCCTTCAGGGGGGCGCGTGGGGCCAACGTCCTGACTTTC. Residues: CASSLAFRGARGANVLTF.

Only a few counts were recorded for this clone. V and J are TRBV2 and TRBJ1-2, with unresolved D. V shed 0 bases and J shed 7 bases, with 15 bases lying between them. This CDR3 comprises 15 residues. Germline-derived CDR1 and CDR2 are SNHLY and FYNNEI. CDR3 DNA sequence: TGTGCCAGCAGTGAAGCGCTTCGGGGTTGGAGTGGCTACACCTTC. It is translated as CASSEALRGWSGYTF.

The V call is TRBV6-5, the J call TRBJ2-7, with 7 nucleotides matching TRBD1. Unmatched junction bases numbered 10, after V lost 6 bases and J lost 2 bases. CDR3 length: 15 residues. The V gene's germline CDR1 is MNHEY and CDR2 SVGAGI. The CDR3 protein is CASRPRRDSTYEQYF. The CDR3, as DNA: TGTGCCAGCAGACCCCGCCGGGACAGTACCTACGAGCAGTACTTC.

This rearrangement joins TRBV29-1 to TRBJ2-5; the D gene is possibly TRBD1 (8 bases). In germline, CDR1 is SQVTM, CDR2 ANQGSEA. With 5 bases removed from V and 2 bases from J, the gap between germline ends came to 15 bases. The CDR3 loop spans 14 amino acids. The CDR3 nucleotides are TGCAGCGTTAACAGGGGGGGGAGGCAAGAGACCCAGTACTTC. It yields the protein CSVNRGGRQETQYF.